These 29 T cell receptor beta chains share one sample of origin, sequenced in a study of molecular identifiers for immune sequencing clone quantification (dated by TCRdb to the late 2010s). Receptor libraries were prepared by PCR. Sequencing instrument: NextSeq 500. The raw public data were reprocessed by TCRdb itself: fastp quality trimming at Q25, MiXCR clonotype calling, in-frame beta chains only. Every CDR3 protein is listed once, alongside the most common genes and DNA of its rows. The sample table holds 300,000 to 400,000 distinct CDR3 sequences, of which roughly 24% were seen once. Jointly, the top ten make up about 0.7% of the sample. The sequencing input was naive CD8+ T cells from blood, with Jurkat cell RNA spiked in. Explained via the paper, the cell subset or site label denotes: FACS-sorted CD8+CD4-CCR7+CD45RA+ naive T cells. These TCRs come from a human donor in good health. Some libraries in this study had Jurkat cell RNA spiked in.

The rearrangement uses TRBV27 and TRBJ1-1, with D unresolved. V was shortened by 3 bases and J by 3 bases, with 11 bases between the two germline ends. Germline lookup yields CDR1 MNHEY and CDR2 SMNVEV (reference sequence). The CDR3 has 14 amino acids. Here the CDR3 reads CASSLLGGHTEAFF. The CDR3 DNA reads TGTGCCAGCAGTTTGTTAGGTGGGCACACTGAAGCTTTCTTT.

The chain carries TRBV14 and TRBJ2-2, with a weak D call TRBD2 (5 bases). CDR3 size: 16 residues. CDR1 and CDR2 from the germline V gene are SGHDN and FVKESK. The V end was cut by 4 bases, the J end by 7 bases, with 19 bases between. In DNA, the CDR3 is TGTGCCAGCAGCCTCCTTTTAGTGGGAGTGAGCGGGGAGCTGTTTTTT. Amino acids: CASSLLLVGVSGELFF.

This clonotype was observed a handful of times. The genes are TRBV7-9 and TRBJ2-2; the D gene is possibly TRBD2 (5 bases). V shed 5 bases and J shed 4 bases, with 14 bases lying between them. Per the germline V gene, CDR1 is SEHNR and CDR2 is FQNEAQ (reference sequence). This CDR3 contains 15 residues. The CDR3 spells CASSPVERSTGELFF. DNA of the CDR3: TGTGCCAGCAGCCCTGTCGAGCGGAGCACCGGGGAGCTGTTTTTT.

The chain combines TRBV6-2 or TRBV6-3 with TRBJ2-2, with a tentative D call TRBD1 (6 bases). Trimming stripped 10 bases from V and 2 bases from J, with 17 bases between. The CDR3 totals 15 residues. Germline CDR1 is MNHEY and CDR2 is SVGEGT. CDR3 loop: CATETGSGNTGELFF. CDR3 coding DNA: TGTGCCACCGAAACAGGGTCGGGCAACACCGGGGAGCTGTTTTTT.

This clonotype was observed a few times. The chain couples TRBV11-2 to TRBJ2-1, with D possibly being TRBD1 or TRBD2 (5 bases each). Germline V gene sequence: CDR1 SGHAT, CDR2 FQNNGV. This CDR3 has 13 amino acids. V was clipped by 2 bases and J by 8 bases, with 10 bases between them. The CDR3 reads CASSLMGDDEQFF. The CDR3 region has the DNA TGTGCCAGCAGCTTAATGGGGGACGATGAGCAGTTCTTC.

This chain joins TRBV18 and TRBJ2-6; 10 bases align to TRBD1. The CDR3 has 17 amino acids. Germline V lookup: CDR1 KGHSH, CDR2 LQKENI. The V segment lost 5 bases and the J segment 0 bases; nucleotides outside the gene matches: 4. The chain's CDR3 is CASSSGQGISGANVLTF. CDR3 in DNA: TGTGCCAGCTCATCGGGACAGGGGATCTCTGGGGCCAACGTCCTGACTTTC.

Comments on this clonotype: The junction and the germline gene differ at one end; a read error may be behind it. CDR3 amino acids: CASSFAGGSSYEQYF. The CDR3 region has the DNA TGTGCCAGCAGTTTTGCGGGGGGGAGCTCCTATGAGCAGTACTTC. The J gene is TRBJ2-7, the V gene TRBV27; 9 nucleotides match TRBD2. The CDR3 is made up of 15 amino acids. The germline V gene has CDR1 MNHEY and CDR2 SMNVEV (reference sequence).

This clonotype showed up many times. The chain is built from TRBV11-2 and TRBJ2-3; TRBD2 might be the D (5 bases). This CDR3 spans 14 amino acids. Trimming pared 5 bases from V and 1 base from J, leaving 10 bases between. Germline lookup yields CDR1 SGHAT and CDR2 FQNNGV. The DNA of the CDR3 is TGTGCCAGCAGCGGAGGAAGGCGCACAGATACGCAGTATTTT. Amino acid sequence: CASSGGRRTDTQYF.

This clonotype has a handful of counts. This rearrangement joins TRBV7-9 to TRBJ1-3; 8 bases map to TRBD1. Germline V lookup: CDR1 SEHNR, CDR2 FQNEAQ (reference sequence). Unmatched junction bases numbered 11, after V lost 5 bases and J lost 2 bases. There are 17 residues in the CDR3. The CDR3 sequence is CASSPRTGTDPGNTIYF. DNA for the CDR3: TGTGCCAGCAGCCCCCGGACAGGGACGGACCCTGGAAACACCATATATTTT.

The table lists this clonotype with a few counts. The chain couples TRBV6-2 or TRBV6-3 to TRBJ1-5; 9 bases are shared with TRBD1. The length of the CDR3 is 15 residues. The germline V gene has CDR1 MNHEY and CDR2 SVGEGT. V lost 6 bases to trimming and J lost 9 bases; unmatched junction nucleotides: 12. The CDR3: CASSPQGAFFPPQHF. The DNA of the CDR3 is TGTGCCAGCAGCCCACAGGGGGCATTCTTCCCGCCCCAGCATTTT.

The chain recombines TRBV20-1 with TRBJ1-1; a possible D gene is TRBD1 (6 bases). V shed 5 bases and J shed 6 bases, with 25 bases lying between them. Germline V gene lookup returns CDR1 DFQATT and CDR2 SNEGSKA (reference sequence). The CDR3 totals 16 residues. CDR3 sequence: CSASDQGVGGGAEAFF. CDR3 in DNA: TGCAGTGCTTCGGACCAGGGCGTCGGGGGCGGCGCTGAAGCTTTCTTT.

This clonotype was counted ten times or more. J is TRBJ1-1 and V is TRBV5-1; D remains unclear. This CDR3 comprises 13 residues. Trimming pared 2 bases from V and 1 base from J, leaving 6 bases between. CDR1 and CDR2 from the germline V gene are SGHRS and YFSETQ. CDR3 loop: CASSFTANTEAFF. CDR3 DNA: TGCGCCAGCAGCTTCACAGCGAACACTGAAGCTTTCTTT. Full variable domain (outside the CDR3, taken from reference TRBV5-1 and TRBJ1-1): KAGVTQTPRYLIKTRGQQVTLSCSPISGHRSVSWYQQTPGQGLQFLFEYFSETQRNKGNFPGRFSGRQFSNSRSEMNVSTLELGDSALYLCASSFTANTEAFFGQGTRLTVV.

This clonotype was seen only a few times. The chain recombines TRBV6-6 with TRBJ2-1; D perhaps matches TRBD2 (5 bases). The CDR3 totals 13 residues. The V end was cut by 3 bases, the J end by 8 bases, with 11 bases between. Germline V gene data show CDR1 as MNHNY and CDR2 as SVGAGI (reference sequence). CDR3 nucleotides: TGTGCCAGCAGTTATGTGGGAGTAGATGAGCAGTTCTTC. Translation gives CASSYVGVDEQFF.

As for this clonotype: A much larger clone sits a single nucleotide away, making a read error possible. V gene TRBV5-6 combines with J gene TRBJ1-1; D gene ambiguous. V gave up 0 bases and J gave up 10 bases, with 10 bases separating them. This CDR3 spans 12 amino acids. The germline gives CDR1 SGHDT, CDR2 YYEEEE. The CDR3 DNA is TGTGCCAGCAGCTTGGTTTCACGTGGAGCTTTCTTT. Its translation: CASSLVSRGAFF.

The rearrangement uses TRBV27 and TRBJ2-7; 7 bases fit TRBD2. Germline CDR1 MNHEY, CDR2 SMNVEV (reference sequence). The CDR3 loop spans 15 amino acids. The V gene end was trimmed by 2 bases and the J gene end by 3 bases; junction bases not matched to a gene: 7. CDR3 DNA sequence: TGTGCCAGCAGTTTACTAGGGACTATAATCTACGAGCAGTACTTC. Its translation is CASSLLGTIIYEQYF.

This clonotype showed up many times. The V call is TRBV5-1, the J call TRBJ1-1; D is possibly TRBD1 (5 bases). Germline assignment: CDR1 SGHRS and CDR2 YFSETQ. The ends were cut back, 1 base at V and 5 bases at J, with 21 bases in the middle. The CDR3 length is 17 residues. The CDR3 protein is CASSLTTDFYKQTEAFF. The CDR3 DNA follows: TGCGCCAGCAGCTTGACGACAGACTTCTACAAACAGACTGAAGCTTTCTTT.

Remarks on this clonotype: An end of the junction does not agree with germline; a read error may underlie this. The chain uses TRBV5-3 and TRBJ2-5; 7 nucleotides agree with TRBD1. TRBV5-3 carries the ORF label, with uncertain function. The CDR3 is 15 amino acids. The CDR3, as DNA: TGTGCCAGCAGCTTCCGTGACAGGGTCCAAGAGCCCCAGTACTTC. It yields the protein CASSFRDRVQEPQYF.

This clonotype has just a few counts. A read error may produce the germline difference seen at one junction end. V and J are TRBV7-9 and TRBJ2-7, with TRBD2 matching 10 bases. CDR3 length: 15 residues. Germline V lookup: CDR1 SEHNR, CDR2 FQNEAQ (reference sequence). The CDR3 bases are TGTGCCAGCAGCCCCAGCGGGGGGGACTACGAGGAGCAGTGCTTC. Its translation is CASSPSGGDYEEQCF.

The chain employs TRBV18 and TRBJ2-1; D might be TRBD1 or TRBD2, each matching 5 bases. V was pared by 3 bases and J by 2 bases, with 11 bases between. Germline loops: CDR1 KGHSH, CDR2 LQKENI. The CDR3 has 15 residues. Written as DNA, the CDR3 is TGTGCCAGCTCACCCAGTAGGGGACCCTACAATGAGCAGTTCTTC. Encoded protein: CASSPSRGPYNEQFF.

The chain carries TRBV20-1 and TRBJ2-1; D is ambiguous. Trimming took 3 bases from V and 0 from J, leaving 12 bases between them. This CDR3 spans 15 amino acids. In germline, CDR1 is DFQATT, CDR2 SNEGSKA (reference sequence). CDR3 residues: CSASVVGFSYNEQFF. Here the CDR3 DNA reads TGCAGTGCTAGTGTTGTCGGGTTCTCCTACAATGAGCAGTTCTTC.

Worth noting for this clonotype: Being one base from a much bigger clone, this may be a read error. The CDR3 region is CASRKLGNQPQHF. The CDR3 DNA sequence: TGTGCCAGCAGAAAACTTGGCAATCAGCCCCAGCATTTT. This chain links TRBV12-3 or TRBV12-4 with TRBJ1-5; D gene ambiguous. Trimming removed 6 bases at V and 2 bases at J, with 8 bases between. The CDR3 length is 13 residues.

Remarks on this clonotype: This may come from a read error, since a much larger clone is one base off. The chain uses TRBV4-3 and TRBJ2-7; D may be TRBD2 (5 bases). Germline CDR1 reads LGHNA; CDR2 reads YSLEER. The CDR3 runs 15 residues. CDR3 in amino acids: CASSQDASDSYEQCF. CDR3 DNA: TGCGCCAGCAGCCAAGATGCCTCGGACTCCTACGAGCAGTGCTTC.

The CDR3 nucleotides are TGTGCCAGTAGGAACCGGGACACAGGCCCGACCGGGGAGCTGTTTTTT. Its translation is CASRNRDTGPTGELFF. J is TRBJ2-2 and V is TRBV19; D possibly corresponds to TRBD1 (6 bases). The CDR3 is made up of 16 amino acids. Trimming shortened V by 6 bases and J by 5 bases, and 19 bases separated the two germline ends. Germline loops: CDR1 LNHDA, CDR2 SQIVND (reference sequence).

This clonotype was observed a handful of times. The V call is TRBV2, the J call TRBJ2-7; D is perhaps TRBD1 or TRBD2 (5 bases each). V lost 7 bases, J lost 2 bases, and 12 bases lay in between. The CDR3 has 13 residues. The germline gives CDR1 SNHLY, CDR2 FYNNEI. The CDR3 DNA is TGTGCCAGCACACGAGGGGTTCCCTACGAGCAGTACTTC. Its translation is CASTRGVPYEQYF.

This clonotype was seen a few times. This chain joins TRBV15 and TRBJ2-7; D gene uncertain. The CDR3 is made up of 13 amino acids. Trimming took off 1 base at V and 7 bases at J, with 11 bases between the two ends. Germline values: CDR1 LNHNV, CDR2 YYDKDF (reference sequence). Here the CDR3 reads CATSRATLGEQYF. CDR3 sequence (DNA): TGTGCCACCAGCAGAGCGACTCTTGGAGAGCAGTACTTC.

This clonotype occurred a few times. This likely comes from a read error, as the CDR3 has no conserved phenylalanine or tryptophan at its end. This sequence joins TRBV6-6 and TRBJ1-1; D gene uncertain. This CDR3 is built from 16 residues. Germline assignment: CDR1 MNHNY and CDR2 SVGAGI (reference sequence). Trimming pared 4 bases from V and 3 bases from J, leaving 18 bases between. The CDR3 DNA reads TGTGCCAGCAGTTTTGGCCCGTCACCGTTAGACACTGAAGCTTTCCTT. Its protein is CASSFGPSPLDTEAFL.

This clonotype was counted at least ten times. The chain links TRBV6-2 or TRBV6-3 to TRBJ1-5; no reliable D call. CDR3 length equals 14 residues. Germline V gives CDR1 MNHEY, CDR2 SVGEGT. With 7 bases removed from V and 8 bases from J, the gap between germline ends came to 18 bases. CDR3 coding DNA: TGTGCCAGCAAAAAAGGCCCGTCACGGGAGCCCCAGCATTTT. Translation gives CASKKGPSREPQHF.

The chain links TRBV20-1 to TRBJ2-7; D unresolved. The CDR3 has 13 amino acids. Looked up from germline, CDR1 is DFQATT and CDR2 is SNEGSKA (reference sequence). Trimming took off 0 bases at V and 4 bases at J, with 10 bases between the two ends. The CDR3: CSARDTRFYEQYF. The CDR3, as DNA: TGCAGTGCTAGAGACACAAGATTTTACGAGCAGTACTTC.

This clonotype appeared many times. The chain couples TRBV7-9 to TRBJ2-7; 8 nucleotides align to TRBD1. CDR1 SEHNR and CDR2 FQNEAQ come from the germline V gene (reference sequence). The J segment lost 6 bases and the V segment lost 5 bases, leaving 6 bases of the junction unmatched. The CDR3 is made up of 13 amino acids. This CDR3 is CASSPQDRVEQYF. The CDR3 region has the DNA TGTGCCAGCAGCCCACAGGACAGGGTCGAGCAGTACTTC.